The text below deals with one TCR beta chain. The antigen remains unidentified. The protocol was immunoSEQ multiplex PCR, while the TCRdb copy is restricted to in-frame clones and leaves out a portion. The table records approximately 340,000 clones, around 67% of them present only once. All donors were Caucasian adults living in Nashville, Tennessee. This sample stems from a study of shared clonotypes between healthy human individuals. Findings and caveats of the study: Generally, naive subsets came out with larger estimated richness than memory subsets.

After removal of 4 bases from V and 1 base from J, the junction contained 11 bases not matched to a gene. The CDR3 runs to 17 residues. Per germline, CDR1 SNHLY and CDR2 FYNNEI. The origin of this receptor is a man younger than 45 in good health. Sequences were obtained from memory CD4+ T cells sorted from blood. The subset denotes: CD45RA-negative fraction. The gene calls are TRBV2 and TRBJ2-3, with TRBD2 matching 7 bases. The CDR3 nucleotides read TGTGCCAGCAGTGGTCGCTTCGGGCTAGCGGGCACAGATACGCAGTATTTT. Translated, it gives CASSGRFGLAGTDTQYF.